A selection of T cell receptor beta chains follows, all from one sample in a study of blood T cell repertoires in COVID-19. This table comes from immunoSEQ multiplex PCR, and its TCRdb copy is limited to in-frame clones, with some not included. The table records about 280,000 clones, 85% of them present only once. The sample was PBMCs or T cells enriched from blood (not recorded which). These receptors were obtained from a woman aged 45-59 years who had recovered from COVID-19. Both conserved end residues are part of each CDR3. The order of the fields is clone size, CDR3 length, V gene, D gene, J gene, CDR3 DNA, CDR3 protein. A D gene is named only where the DNA matches it firmly. The size entry is marked missing in some rows and otherwise reads once, few, many or a size class.

many	15	TRBV6-1	TRBD2	TRBJ2-1	TGTGCCAGCAGTGACCTAGCGGGGGGACCTAATGAGCAGTTCTTC	CASSDLAGGPNEQFF
NA	16	TRBV9	NA	TRBJ2-1	TGTGCCAGCAGCGTAAGGTGGACAGACGCCTACAATGAGCAGTTCTTC	CASSVRWTDAYNEQFF
NA	14	TRBV19	NA	TRBJ1-5	TGTGCCAGTAGTATAGTGTGGGGAGATCAGCCCCAGCATTTT	CASSIVWGDQPQHF
NA	13	TRBV5-1	NA	TRBJ1-1	TGCGCCAGCAGCGGACAGATGAACACTGAAGCTTTCTTT	CASSGQMNTEAFF
NA	15	TRBV4-1	NA	TRBJ2-1	TGCGCCAGCAGCCAAGTGCCAGCGGGCTTCAATGAGCAGTTCTTC	CASSQVPAGFNEQFF
NA	18	TRBV7-8	TRBD2	TRBJ2-1	TGTGCCAGCAGCTTAGCTCTAGCGGGTGGTTCTTTTTTCAATGAGCAGTTCTTC	CASSLALAGGSFFNEQFF
once	11	TRBV5-4	NA	TRBJ1-1	TGTGCCAGCAGCTCTTCCACTGAAGCTTTCTTT	CASSSSTEAFF
NA	14	TRBV9	TRBD1	TRBJ1-3	TGTGCCAGCAGCGTCCAGGGGGCTGGAAACACCATATATTTT	CASSVQGAGNTIYF
NA	14	TRBV19	TRBD1	TRBJ2-1	TGTGCCAGTAGTCGGGACAGGGCCGGGAATGAGCAGTTCTTC	CASSRDRAGNEQFF
NA	15	TRBV7-2	TRBD1	TRBJ1-2	TGTGCCAGCAGCTCCAACCTACAGGGGGCTCATGGCTACACCTTC	CASSSNLQGAHGYTF
NA	14	TRBV10-1	NA	TRBJ2-1	TGCGCCAGCAGTGAGTCAGACAGAATGAATGAGCAGTTCTTC	CASSESDRMNEQFF
NA	15	TRBV7-2	TRBD1	TRBJ1-5	TGTGCCAGCAGCTTAGCAGGGGGCGACTATCAGCCCCAGCATTTT	CASSLAGGDYQPQHF
NA	15	TRBV7-8	TRBD1	TRBJ2-7	TGTGCCAGCGGGATGGGGACAGTAAGTAGCTACGAGCAGTACTTC	CASGMGTVSSYEQYF
NA	15	TRBV2	NA	TRBJ2-7	TGTGCCAGCAGTGTCCTCGCGGGCCCAACCTACGAGCAGTACTTC	CASSVLAGPTYEQYF
NA	14	TRBV5-4	NA	TRBJ2-3	TGTGCCAGCAGCCCTCCCCCCCTCACAGATACGCAGTATTTT	CASSPPPLTDTQYF
NA	14	TRBV18	NA	TRBJ1-5	TGTGCCAGCTCACGTGGAGGACGCAATCAGCCCCAGCATTTT	CASSRGGRNQPQHF
NA	13	TRBV29-1	TRBD1	TRBJ1-1	TGCAGCGTTTCCCGGGGACAGCGCACTGAAGCTTTCTTT	CSVSRGQRTEAFF
NA	18	TRBV4-2	NA	TRBJ2-2	TGTGCCAGCAGCCAATCCTCGGGACTCCGGGTCAACACCGGGGAGCTGTTTTTT	CASSQSSGLRVNTGELFF
NA	13	TRBV2	NA	TRBJ1-1	TGTGCCAGCAGCTTAGGGGCAGGGCTGACGGCTTTCTTT	CASSLGAGLTAFF
NA	16	TRBV7-9	TRBD2	TRBJ2-7	TGTGCCAGCAGCCCGGGGGGTCGACGGCTTCACCTCGAGCAGTACTTC	CASSPGGRRLHLEQYF
NA	16	TRBV18	TRBD1	TRBJ1-6	TGTGCCAGCTCACGCGCCCGGGACAGACCCAATTCACCCCTCCACTTT	CASSRARDRPNSPLHF
NA	14	TRBV3-1/TRBV3-2	NA	TRBJ2-4	TGTGCCAGCAGCCAAGCACTAGCCAAAAACATTCAGTACTTC	CASSQALAKNIQYF
NA	14	TRBV7-8	TRBD1	TRBJ1-2	TGTGCCAGCAGCCTTGGGACAGTCGGCTATGGCTACACCTTC	CASSLGTVGYGYTF
NA	14	TRBV7-9	NA	TRBJ1-1	TGTGCCAGCACCCTAGTACCATCTAACACTGAAGCTTTCTTT	CASTLVPSNTEAFF
once	13	TRBV6-5	NA	TRBJ2-5	TGTGCCACTGGACTATGGGCCGAAGAGACCCAGTACTTC	CATGLWAEETQYF
NA	15	TRBV7-9	NA	TRBJ1-5	TGTGCCAGCAGCTCCACTGACCTAGCCAATCAGCCCCAGCATTTT	CASSSTDLANQPQHF
NA	13	TRBV7-9	NA	TRBJ2-3	TGTGCCAGCAGCTTAATAAGCACCGATACGCAGTATTTT	CASSLISTDTQYF
NA	16	TRBV18	TRBD1	TRBJ1-3	TGTGCCAGCTCACCACGGGACAGCTTCTCTGGAAACACCATATATTTT	CASSPRDSFSGNTIYF
NA	13	TRBV12-3/TRBV12-4	NA	TRBJ1-1	TGTGCCAGCAGCACAACCACGAACACTGAAGCTTTCTTT	CASSTTTNTEAFF
NA	16	TRBV19	TRBD1	TRBJ1-1	TGTGCCAGTAGTTCCCGTGACAGGGCCCCGAACACTGAAGCTTTCTTT	CASSSRDRAPNTEAFF
few	15	TRBV5-1	NA	TRBJ2-3	TGCGCCAGCAGCTTGGATGTCTTTCGGACAGATACGCAGTATTTT	CASSLDVFRTDTQYF
NA	15	TRBV19	NA	TRBJ1-5	TGTGCCAGTAGTATTTCGGGGGGTCCCAATCAGCCCCAGCATTTT	CASSISGGPNQPQHF
NA	17	TRBV7-9	TRBD2	TRBJ2-7	TGTGCCAGCAGTTCCGGTGCTAGCGGGGGCTCCGCCTACGAGCAGTACTTC	CASSSGASGGSAYEQYF
NA	18	TRBV28	NA	TRBJ1-1	TGTGCCAGCAGTTCATTTAGGATTCGCGGGACGGCGAACACTGAAGCTTTCTTT	CASSSFRIRGTANTEAFF
once	16	TRBV11-2	TRBD1	TRBJ2-7	TGTGCCAGCAGCTTAAATCCGGGACAGGGCTCCTACGAGCAGTACTTC	CASSLNPGQGSYEQYF
few	14	TRBV2	TRBD1	TRBJ1-5	TGTGCCAGCAGTGAAGACAGGGGATTTAGGTCCCAGCATTTT	CASSEDRGFRSQHF
NA	13	TRBV30	NA	TRBJ1-5	TGTGCCTGGACGGCAGGGGGCAATCAGCCCCAGCATTTT	CAWTAGGNQPQHF
NA	14	TRBV28	NA	TRBJ2-3	TGTGCCAGCACCAAGACAGATTTCACAGATACGCAGTATTTT	CASTKTDFTDTQYF
NA	13	TRBV2	NA	TRBJ1-3	TGTGCCAGCAGAGCACGTACCTCGGACACCATATATTTT	CASRARTSDTIYF
NA	14	TRBV4-3	NA	TRBJ1-2	TGCGCCAGCAGCCAGGTCCGGCGAACTATTGGCTACACCTTC	CASSQVRRTIGYTF
NA	13	TRBV7-2	NA	TRBJ1-2	TGTGCCAGCAGCCCCCGGGGTCCAAAGGGCTACACCTTC	CASSPRGPKGYTF
NA	14	TRBV6-5	TRBD1	TRBJ1-4	TGTGCCAGCAGGCGGACAGGACTGAATGAAAAACTGTTTTTT	CASRRTGLNEKLFF
NA	16	TRBV7-8	NA	TRBJ1-5	TGTGCCAGCAGCGAGGGTGGGGGCCGGAACAATCAGCCCCAGCATTTT	CASSEGGGRNNQPQHF
NA	14	TRBV18	NA	TRBJ2-5	TGTGCCAGCTCACCACGGATAGCGCAAGAGACCCAGTACTTC	CASSPRIAQETQYF
NA	13	TRBV30	TRBD1	TRBJ1-5	TGTGCCTGGAGCCTACAGGGGAGTCAGCCCCAGCATTTT	CAWSLQGSQPQHF
NA	15	TRBV28	NA	TRBJ1-5	TGTGCCAGCAGTTTACTTCCCGGGTTTGGTCAGCCCCAGCATTTT	CASSLLPGFGQPQHF
NA	13	TRBV7-3	NA	TRBJ2-7	TGTGCCAGCAGCGGCGGGCCAGACCTGAAGCAGTACTTC	CASSGGPDLKQYF
once	16	TRBV5-1	TRBD2	TRBJ2-7	TGCGCCAGCAGCGGGGGACTACTACACGGGGTCGACGAGCAGTACTTC	CASSGGLLHGVDEQYF